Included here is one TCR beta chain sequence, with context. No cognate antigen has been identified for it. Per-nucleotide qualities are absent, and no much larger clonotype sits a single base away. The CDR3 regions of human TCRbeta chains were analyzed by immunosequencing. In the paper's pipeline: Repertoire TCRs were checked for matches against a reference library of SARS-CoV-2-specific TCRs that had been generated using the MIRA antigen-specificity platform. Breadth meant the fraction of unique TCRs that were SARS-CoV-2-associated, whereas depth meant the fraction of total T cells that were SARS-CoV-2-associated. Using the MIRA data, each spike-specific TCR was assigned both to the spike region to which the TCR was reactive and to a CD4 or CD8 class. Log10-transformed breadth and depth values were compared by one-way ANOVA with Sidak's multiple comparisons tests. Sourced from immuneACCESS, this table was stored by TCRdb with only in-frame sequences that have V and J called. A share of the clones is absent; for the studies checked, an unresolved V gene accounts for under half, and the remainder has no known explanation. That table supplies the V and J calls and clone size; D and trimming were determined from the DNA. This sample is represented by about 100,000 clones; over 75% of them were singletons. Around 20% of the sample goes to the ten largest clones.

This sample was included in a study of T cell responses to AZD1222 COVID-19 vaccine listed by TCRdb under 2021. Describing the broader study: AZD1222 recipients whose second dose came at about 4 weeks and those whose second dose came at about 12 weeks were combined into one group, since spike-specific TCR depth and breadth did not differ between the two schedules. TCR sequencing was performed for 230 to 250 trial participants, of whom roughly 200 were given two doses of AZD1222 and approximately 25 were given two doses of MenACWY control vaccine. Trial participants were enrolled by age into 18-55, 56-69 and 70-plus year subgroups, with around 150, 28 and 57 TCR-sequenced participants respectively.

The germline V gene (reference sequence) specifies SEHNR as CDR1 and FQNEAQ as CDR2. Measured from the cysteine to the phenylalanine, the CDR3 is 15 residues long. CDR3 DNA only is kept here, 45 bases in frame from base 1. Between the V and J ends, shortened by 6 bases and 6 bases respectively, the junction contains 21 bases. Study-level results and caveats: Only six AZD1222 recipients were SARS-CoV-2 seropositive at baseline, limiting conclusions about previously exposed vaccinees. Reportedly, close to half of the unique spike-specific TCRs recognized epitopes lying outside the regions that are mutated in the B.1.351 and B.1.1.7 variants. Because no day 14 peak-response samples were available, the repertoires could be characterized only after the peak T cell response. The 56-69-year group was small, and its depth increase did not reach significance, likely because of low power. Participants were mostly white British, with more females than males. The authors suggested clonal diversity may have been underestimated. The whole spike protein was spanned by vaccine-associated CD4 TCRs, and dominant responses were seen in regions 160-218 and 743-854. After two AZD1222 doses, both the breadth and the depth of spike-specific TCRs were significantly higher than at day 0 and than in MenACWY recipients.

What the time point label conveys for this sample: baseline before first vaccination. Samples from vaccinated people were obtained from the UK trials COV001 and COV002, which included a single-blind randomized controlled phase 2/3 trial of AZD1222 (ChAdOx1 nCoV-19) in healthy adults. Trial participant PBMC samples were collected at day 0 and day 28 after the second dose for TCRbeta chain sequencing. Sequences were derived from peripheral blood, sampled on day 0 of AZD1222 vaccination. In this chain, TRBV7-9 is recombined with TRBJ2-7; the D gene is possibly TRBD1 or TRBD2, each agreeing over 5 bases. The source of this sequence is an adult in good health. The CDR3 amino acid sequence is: CASRTSWGSFSEQYF. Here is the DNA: TGTGCCAGCAGAACAAGCTGGGGGTCCTTCTCCGAGCAGTACTTC. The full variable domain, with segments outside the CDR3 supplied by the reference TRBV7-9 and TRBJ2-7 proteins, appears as DTGVSQNPRHKITKRGQNVTFRCDPISEHNRLYWYRQTLGQGPEFLTYFQNEAQLEKSRLLSDRFSAERPKGSFSTLEIQRTEQGDSAMYLCASRTSWGSFSEQYFGPGTRLTVT.